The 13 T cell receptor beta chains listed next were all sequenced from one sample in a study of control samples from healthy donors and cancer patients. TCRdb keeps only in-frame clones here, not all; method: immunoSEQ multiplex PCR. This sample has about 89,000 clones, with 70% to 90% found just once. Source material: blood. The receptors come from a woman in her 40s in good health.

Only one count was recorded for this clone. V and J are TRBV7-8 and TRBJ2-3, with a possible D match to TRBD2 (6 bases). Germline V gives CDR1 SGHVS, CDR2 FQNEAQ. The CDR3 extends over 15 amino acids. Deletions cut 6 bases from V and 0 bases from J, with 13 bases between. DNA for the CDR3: TGTGCCAGCAGGGGCGGGACGGGTAGCACAGATACGCAGTATTTT. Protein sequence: CASRGGTGSTDTQYF.

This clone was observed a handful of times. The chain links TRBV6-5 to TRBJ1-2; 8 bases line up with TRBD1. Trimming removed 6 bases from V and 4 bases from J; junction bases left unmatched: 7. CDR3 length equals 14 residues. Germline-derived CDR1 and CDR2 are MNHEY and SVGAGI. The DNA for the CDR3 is TGTGCCAGCAGCCGGACAGGGACGGTCTATGGCTACACCTTC. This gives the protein CASSRTGTVYGYTF.

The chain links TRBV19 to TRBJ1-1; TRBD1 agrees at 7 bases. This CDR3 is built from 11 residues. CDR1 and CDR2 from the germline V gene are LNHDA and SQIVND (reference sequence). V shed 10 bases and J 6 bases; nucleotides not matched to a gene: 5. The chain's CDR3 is CATGTVPEAFF. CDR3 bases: TGTGCCACCGGGACAGTTCCTGAAGCTTTCTTT.

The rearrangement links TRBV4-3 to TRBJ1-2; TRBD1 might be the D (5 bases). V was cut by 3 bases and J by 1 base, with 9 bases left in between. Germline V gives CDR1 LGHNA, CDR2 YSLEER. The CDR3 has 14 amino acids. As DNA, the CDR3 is TGCGCCAGCAGCCATCGGGACGATAACTATGGCTACACCTTC. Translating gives CASSHRDDNYGYTF.

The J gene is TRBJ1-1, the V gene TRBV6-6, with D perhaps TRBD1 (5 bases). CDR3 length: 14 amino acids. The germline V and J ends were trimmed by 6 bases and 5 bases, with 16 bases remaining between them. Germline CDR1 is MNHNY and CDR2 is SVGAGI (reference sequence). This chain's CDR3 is CASSQTGRNTEAFF. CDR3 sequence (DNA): TGTGCCAGCAGCCAAACAGGACGGAATACTGAAGCTTTCTTT.

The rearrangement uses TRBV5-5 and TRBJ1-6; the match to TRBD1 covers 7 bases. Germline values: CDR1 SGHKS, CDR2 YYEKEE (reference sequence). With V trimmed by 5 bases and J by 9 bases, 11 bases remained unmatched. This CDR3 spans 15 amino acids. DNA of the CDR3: TGTGCCAGCAGTGTGAGAGGGGGCGAGAGTTCACCCCTCCACTTT. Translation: CASSVRGGESSPLHF.

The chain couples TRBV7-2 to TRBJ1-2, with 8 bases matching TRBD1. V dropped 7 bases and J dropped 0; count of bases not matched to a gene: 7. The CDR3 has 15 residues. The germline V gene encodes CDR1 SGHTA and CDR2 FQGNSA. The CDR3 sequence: CASTTQGAPNYGYTF. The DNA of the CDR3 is TGTGCCAGCACCACCCAGGGGGCGCCTAACTATGGCTACACCTTC.

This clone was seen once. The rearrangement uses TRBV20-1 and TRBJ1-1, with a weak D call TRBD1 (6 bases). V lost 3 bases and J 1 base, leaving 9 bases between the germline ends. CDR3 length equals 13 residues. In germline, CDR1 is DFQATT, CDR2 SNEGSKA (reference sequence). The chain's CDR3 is CSASEQGNTEAFF. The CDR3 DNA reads TGCAGTGCTAGTGAACAGGGGAACACTGAAGCTTTCTTT.

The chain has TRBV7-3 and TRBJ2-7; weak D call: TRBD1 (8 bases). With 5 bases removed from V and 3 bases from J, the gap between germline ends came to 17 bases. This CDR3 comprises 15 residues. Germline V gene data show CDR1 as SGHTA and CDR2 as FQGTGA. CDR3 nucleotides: TGTGCCAGCAGCGCAAGCGGGACAGGTTTCTACGAGCAGTACTTC. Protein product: CASSASGTGFYEQYF.

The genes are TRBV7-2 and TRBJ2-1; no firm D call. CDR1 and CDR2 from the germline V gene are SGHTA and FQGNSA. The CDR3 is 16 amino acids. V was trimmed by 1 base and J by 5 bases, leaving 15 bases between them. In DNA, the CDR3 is TGTGCCAGCAGCTTAGTATCTTTTCTCCCTAACAATGAGCAGTTCTTC. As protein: CASSLVSFLPNNEQFF.

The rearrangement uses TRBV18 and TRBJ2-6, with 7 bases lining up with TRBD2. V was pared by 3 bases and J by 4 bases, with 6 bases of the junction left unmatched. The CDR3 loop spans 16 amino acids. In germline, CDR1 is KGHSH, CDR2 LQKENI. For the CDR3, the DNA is TGTGCCAGCTCACCGTCGGGGGGTTTAGGGGCCAACGTCCTGACTTTC. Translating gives CASSPSGGLGANVLTF.

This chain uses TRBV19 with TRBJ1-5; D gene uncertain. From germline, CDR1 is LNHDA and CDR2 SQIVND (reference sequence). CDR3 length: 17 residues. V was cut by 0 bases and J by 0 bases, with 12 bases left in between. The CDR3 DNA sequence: TGTGCCAGTAGTATAGATCCACGAAGGGCTAGCAATCAGCCCCAGCATTTT. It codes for CASSIDPRRASNQPQHF.

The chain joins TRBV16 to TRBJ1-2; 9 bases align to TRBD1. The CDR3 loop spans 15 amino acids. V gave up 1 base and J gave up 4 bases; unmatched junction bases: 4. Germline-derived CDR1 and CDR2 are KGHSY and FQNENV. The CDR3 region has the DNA TGTGCCAGCAGCCAATGGGGACAGGGCAGCTATGGCTACACCTTC. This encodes CASSQWGQGSYGYTF.